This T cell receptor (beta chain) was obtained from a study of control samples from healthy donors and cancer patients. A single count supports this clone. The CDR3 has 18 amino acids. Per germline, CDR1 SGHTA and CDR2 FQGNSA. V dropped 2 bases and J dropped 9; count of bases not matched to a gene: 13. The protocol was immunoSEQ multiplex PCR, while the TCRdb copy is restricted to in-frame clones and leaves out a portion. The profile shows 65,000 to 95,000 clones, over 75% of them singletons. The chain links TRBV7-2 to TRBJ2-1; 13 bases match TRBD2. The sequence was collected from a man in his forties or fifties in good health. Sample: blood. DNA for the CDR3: TGTGCCAGCAGCTTATTCCCAAAACTAGCGGGAGGGCCAGGTGAGCAGTTCTTC. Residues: CASSLFPKLAGGPGEQFF. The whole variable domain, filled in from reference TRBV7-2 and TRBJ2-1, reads GAGVSQSPSNKVTEKGKDVELRCDPISGHTALYWYRQSLGQGLEFLIYFQGNSAPDKSGLPSDRFSAERTGGSVSTLTIQRTQQEDSAVYLCASSLFPKLAGGPGEQFFGPGTRLTVL.